This T cell receptor (beta chain) was found in a study of regulatory T cells. Study outcomes and limitations: Compared with autologous conventional CD4+ cells and control regulatory cells, CD3G-deficient regulatory T cells showed reduced diversity. Treg repertoire restriction varied and was strongest in the two most severe patients.

Sorting split CD4+ cells into CD25-high CD127-low Tregs and CD25-low CD127-high conventional T cells. For this clone: As yet, its antigen is unknown.

Primers: 52 TRBV forward and 13 TRBJ reverse. The method was immunoSEQ multiplex PCR; TCRdb's version includes in-frame clones alone and lacks a portion of them. The sample carries some 6,100 clones, 80% to 90% recorded once. Germline CDR1 and CDR2: MNHNS and SASEGT. Trimming took 8 bases from V and 6 from J, leaving 16 bases between them. The CDR3 is made up of 13 amino acids. This sequence originates from a person between 18 and 35 years old with CD3G deficiency. V is TRBV6-1 and J is TRBJ1-2, with D maybe TRBD1 (6 bases). Source material: CD4+ Tregs sorted from blood. Here the CDR3 reads CASGDLRTDGYTF. The CDR3 DNA reads TGTGCCAGCGGCGATTTACGGACAGATGGCTACACCTTC.